This T cell receptor (beta chain) was sequenced for a study of blood T cell repertoires in COVID-19. Study at large: Nucleic acid was either cDNA or gDNA, and it came from T cells, B-cell-depleted T cells, or PBMCs.

Sequencing was performed with immunoSEQ multiplex PCR; in TCRdb, only in-frame clones are kept and a portion is missing. This table has 250,000 to 350,000 clones, about 85% appearing once. This clone was counted a few times. V lost 6 bases and J lost 6; bases outside the gene matches: 7. Germline lookup yields CDR1 MNHEY and CDR2 SVGAGI. CDR3 length: 14 amino acids. Participants, 18 to 89 years old, spanned 25 or so US areas. Assignment of participants to cohorts was predicated upon participant-reported clinical history. Sequencing was carried out using PBMCs or T cells enriched from blood (not recorded which). This sequence was found in a woman aged 50 to 60 who had recovered from COVID-19. This sequence joins TRBV6-5 and TRBJ1-5; 8 nucleotides agree with TRBD1. The CDR3 sequence: CASSLTDRVQPQHF. CDR3 sequence (DNA): TGTGCCAGCAGCCTAACGGACAGGGTTCAGCCCCAGCATTTT.